The source of this TCR beta chain is a study of shared T cell receptors in the human thymus. This CDR3 region has 13 residues. V dropped 5 bases and J dropped 6 bases, with 14 bases sitting between them. Germline-derived CDR1 and CDR2 are SGHTA and FQGNSA. Only in-frame clones appear in the TCRdb table, and some are missing; sequencing was by immunoSEQ multiplex PCR. The table includes about 380,000 clones, over 90% detected once. The rearrangement joins TRBV7-2 to TRBJ2-7, with D perhaps TRBD2 (5 bases). Sequenced: thymocytes. The receptor comes from a human donor. The CDR3 nucleotides are TGTGCCAGCAGCCCTCCTCGGGGTCCCGAGCAGTACTTC. Translating it yields CASSPPRGPEQYF. The whole variable domain, filled in from reference TRBV7-2 and TRBJ2-7, reads GAGVSQSPSNKVTEKGKDVELRCDPISGHTALYWYRQSLGQGLEFLIYFQGNSAPDKSGLPSDRFSAERTGGSVSTLTIQRTQQEDSAVYLCASSPPRGPEQYFGPGTRLTVT.